Listed below are T cell receptor beta chains from one sample, sequenced in a study of early T cells in non-severe SARS-CoV-2 infection. Each CDR3 protein is one row after TCRdb ran MiXCR on the 5' RACE reads. The table records 65,000 to 95,000 distinct CDR3 sequences, over 9% of them present only once. The specimen sequenced was whole blood. All receptors derive from an adult who was a healthcare worker with PCR-confirmed SARS-CoV-2 infection or an uninfected control (not recorded which). Both conserved end residues are part of each CDR3. The D gene is left open where the match is weak. The size of a clone is reported for some rows only, either as once, few or many, or as a class for expanded clones.

j_call | v_call | clone_size | d_call | cdr3_aa | cdr3_nt
TRBJ2-1 | TRBV2 | NA | NA | CASTNYNEQFF | TGTGCCAGCACCAATTACAATGAGCAGTTCTTC
TRBJ2-1 | TRBV19 | many | TRBD2 | CASSIGPRGSSYNEQFF | TGTGCCAGTAGTATAGGCCCCCGCGGGAGCTCCTACAATGAGCAGTTCTTC
TRBJ2-1 | TRBV20-1 | NA | TRBD2 | CSARSVFSGIVNEQFF | TGCAGTGCTAGGTCGGTCTTCAGCGGGATAGTCAATGAGCAGTTCTTC
TRBJ2-2 | TRBV9 | many | NA | CASSPRGDYTGELFF | TGTGCCAGCAGCCCCCGGGGAGACTACACCGGGGAGCTGTTTTTT
TRBJ1-6 | TRBV28 | NA | TRBD1 | CASGLTGGGSPLHF | TGTGCCAGCGGCCTCACAGGGGGCGGCTCACCCCTCCACTTT
TRBJ2-6 | TRBV12-3/TRBV12-4 | few | NA | CASSPPGWGIYGANVLTF | TGTGCCAGCAGTCCCCCCGGGTGGGGAATTTATGGGGCCAACGTCCTGACTTTC
TRBJ2-2 | TRBV20-1 | NA | TRBD2 | CSARVGGSAGELFF | TGCAGTGCTAGGGTTGGCGGGAGCGCCGGGGAGCTGTTTTTT
TRBJ2-1 | TRBV3-1 | NA | TRBD1 | CASSPTARGNEQFF | TGTGCCAGCAGCCCGACGGCCAGGGGGAATGAGCAGTTCTTC
TRBJ2-3 | TRBV20-1 | few | TRBD2 | CSAELAGMTDTQYF | TGCAGTGCGGAACTAGCGGGGATGACAGATACGCAGTATTTT
TRBJ1-6 | TRBV2 | NA | NA | CASRGGPNYNSPLHF | TGTGCCAGCAGAGGGGGACCGAACTATAATTCACCCCTCCACTTT
TRBJ2-1 | TRBV7-9 | few | NA | CASSLDNEQFF | TGTGCCAGCAGCCTTGACAATGAGCAGTTCTTC
TRBJ1-1 | TRBV28 | many | NA | CASSPGQPSQPFF | TGTGCCAGCAGTCCAGGACAGCCTTCCCAACCTTTCTTT
TRBJ2-5 | TRBV10-2 | NA | TRBD1 | CDPPRVRGETQYF | TGCGACCCCCCGCGAGTCAGGGGGGAGACCCAGTACTTC
TRBJ2-7 | TRBV3-1 | many | TRBD1 | CASSQTGGALYEQYF | TGTGCCAGCAGCCAAACAGGGGGCGCGCTCTACGAGCAGTACTTC
TRBJ2-1 | TRBV27 | few | TRBD1 | CASSRQGRSYNEQFF | TGTGCCAGCAGTCGACAGGGAAGGTCCTACAATGAGCAGTTCTTC
TRBJ2-5 | TRBV6-5 | NA | NA | CASRATGSQETQYF | TGTGCCAGCAGGGCCACAGGGTCCCAAGAGACCCAGTACTTC
TRBJ2-6 | TRBV27 | many | NA | CASSYTGGASGANVLTF | TGTGCCAGCAGTTACACAGGGGGGGCCTCTGGGGCCAACGTCCTGACTTTC
TRBJ2-1 | TRBV28 | many | NA | CATAGGYNEQFF | TGTGCCACTGCCGGGGGCTACAATGAGCAGTTCTTC
TRBJ2-2 | TRBV5-5 | NA | NA | CASSFSDGELFF | TGTGCCAGCAGCTTTTCGGACGGGGAGCTGTTTTTT
TRBJ2-2 | TRBV7-2 | NA | NA | CASSLRGVNTGELFF | TGTGCCAGCAGCTTACGCGGGGTGAACACCGGGGAGCTGTTTTTT
TRBJ2-4 | TRBV7-9 | many | TRBD2 | CASSVRPGLAGGDQYF | TGTGCCAGCAGCGTCCGCCCGGGACTAGCGGGAGGGGATCAGTACTTC
TRBJ1-2 | TRBV12-3/TRBV12-4 | NA | NA | CASSRGSQAGYTF | TGTGCCAGCAGTAGGGGCAGCCAGGCCGGCTACACCTTC
TRBJ2-1 | TRBV28 | many | TRBD2 | CASKGLAERGFF | TGTGCCAGCAAGGGGCTAGCGGAGCGCGGGTTCTTC
TRBJ2-5 | TRBV20-1 | NA | TRBD2 | CSALAGGQGETQYF | TGCAGTGCGTTAGCGGGAGGGCAAGGAGAGACCCAGTACTTC
TRBJ1-4 | TRBV5-1 | NA | TRBD1 | CASSSTGFNEKLFF | TGCGCCAGCAGCTCGACAGGGTTCAATGAAAAACTGTTTTTT
TRBJ1-2 | TRBV5-1 | many | NA | CASSAENYGYTF | TGCGCCAGCAGCGCAGAGAACTATGGCTACACCTTC
TRBJ2-7 | TRBV7-9 | many | NA | CASSPRTYEQYF | TGTGCCAGCAGCCCCCGAACCTACGAGCAGTACTTC
TRBJ2-3 | TRBV11-1 | medium-sized | TRBD2 | CASSTGTSIHTQYF | TGTGCCAGCAGCACCGGGACTAGTATCCATACGCAGTATTTT
TRBJ1-5 | TRBV2 | NA | TRBD1 | CASSSGQTVYQPQHF | TGTGCCAGCAGTTCGGGACAGACCGTTTATCAGCCCCAGCATTTT
TRBJ2-7 | TRBV28 | many | NA | CASRKDTDLYEQYF | TGTGCCAGCAGAAAGGACACGGACCTCTACGAGCAGTACTTC
TRBJ2-1 | TRBV20-1 | many | TRBD2 | CSARWASGRTRNEQFF | TGCAGTGCTAGATGGGCTAGCGGGAGAACCAGGAATGAGCAGTTCTTC
TRBJ2-2 | TRBV29-1 | NA | NA | CSVAGPNTGELFF | TGCAGCGTCGCAGGACCAAACACCGGGGAGCTGTTTTTT
TRBJ2-3 | TRBV3-1 | many | NA | CASSPNQLSTDTQYF | TGTGCCAGCAGCCCTAACCAGTTAAGCACAGATACGCAGTATTTT
TRBJ1-1 | TRBV10-3 | few | NA | CAIAQAGAQGAFF | TGTGCCATCGCCCAGGCAGGCGCTCAAGGAGCTTTCTTT
TRBJ2-5 | TRBV5-1 | many | NA | CASSLSGQKETQYF | TGCGCCAGCAGCTTGTCTGGACAGAAAGAGACCCAGTACTTC
TRBJ2-7 | TRBV6-1 | many | NA | CASRAGTSYEQYF | TGTGCCAGCAGGGCCGGGACATCCTACGAGCAGTACTTC
TRBJ2-7 | TRBV5-1 | NA | NA | CASSTSTGPYYEQYF | TGCGCCAGCAGCACCTCAACAGGGCCCTACTACGAGCAGTACTTC
TRBJ1-1 | TRBV2 | NA | TRBD1 | CASSEARQGEAFF | TGTGCCAGCAGTGAAGCTAGGCAGGGGGAGGCTTTCTTT
TRBJ2-5 | TRBV12-3/TRBV12-4 | many | NA | CASSLAAIQETQYF | TGTGCCAGCAGTTTAGCGGCTATCCAAGAGACCCAGTACTTC
TRBJ1-1 | TRBV5-1 | NA | NA | CASSLDGSLGTEAFF | TGCGCCAGCAGCTTGGATGGGTCGCTCGGGACTGAAGCTTTCTTT
TRBJ2-3 | TRBV27 | few | NA | CASSLNGGGQYF | TGTGCCAGCAGTTTAAACGGGGGTGGGCAGTATTTT
TRBJ2-7 | TRBV18 | few | TRBD1 | CASSPSTGGEQYF | TGTGCCAGCTCACCCTCAACAGGGGGCGAGCAGTACTTC
TRBJ1-2 | TRBV7-8 | many | NA | CASSPAGAYHGYTF | TGTGCCAGCAGCCCAGCCGGGGCATACCATGGCTACACCTTC
TRBJ2-1 | TRBV10-3 | many | NA | CAISEGIAEYNEQFF | TGTGCCATCAGTGAGGGAATAGCGGAATACAATGAGCAGTTCTTC
TRBJ2-2 | TRBV7-3 | few | TRBD1 | CASTPLPRRDRGLGTGELFF | TGTGCCAGCACCCCCCTGCCCCGGCGGGACAGGGGTTTAGGTACCGGGGAGCTGTTTTTT
TRBJ2-7 | TRBV27 | many | NA | CASSFGASTYEQYF | TGTGCCAGCAGTTTTGGGGCCTCGACCTACGAGCAGTACTTC
TRBJ2-2 | TRBV28 | NA | TRBD2 | CASSPRTLAGGTGELFF | TGTGCCAGCAGTCCACGCACCCTAGCGGGAGGAACCGGGGAGCTGTTTTTT
TRBJ2-5 | TRBV30 | NA | NA | CAWSVGRGAGGKTQYF | TGTGCCTGGAGTGTGGGAAGGGGGGCAGGCGGAAAGACCCAGTACTTC
TRBJ1-1 | TRBV7-9 | many | TRBD1 | CASSLADRAGGEAFF | TGTGCCAGCAGCTTAGCGGACAGGGCAGGCGGTGAAGCTTTCTTT
TRBJ2-1 | TRBV10-3 | few | NA | CAISESTAGNEQFF | TGTGCCATCAGTGAGTCGACTGCGGGGAATGAGCAGTTCTTC
TRBJ2-1 | TRBV20-1 | NA | TRBD2 | CSARLAGARNEQFF | TGCAGTGCTAGATTAGCGGGAGCCCGCAATGAGCAGTTCTTC
TRBJ1-5 | TRBV19 | many | NA | CASSPPGREQPQHF | TGTGCCAGTAGTCCTCCAGGGAGGGAACAGCCCCAGCATTTT
TRBJ1-6 | TRBV10-3 | many | TRBD1 | CAISESGQGNSPLHF | TGTGCCATCAGTGAAAGTGGACAGGGTAATTCACCCCTCCACTTT